This T cell receptor beta chain is drawn from a study of T cell responses to AZD1222 COVID-19 vaccine. Study results and limitations: Clonal diversity may have been underestimated in mostly white British donors. With two AZD1222 doses given, Spike-specific TCR breadth and depth both rose. Targets within unmutated variant regions were reportedly found for nearly half of spike-specific TCRs.

Notes on this clone: Its antigen is undetermined.

TCRdb's copy holds only in-frame clones and misses some; the assay was immunoSEQ multiplex PCR. The data show 120,000 to 150,000 clones, over 80% seen once. The germline V and J ends were trimmed by 0 bases and 1 base, with 11 bases remaining between them. This CDR3 has 16 residues. Germline CDR1 reads MGHRA; CDR2 reads YSYEKL. This material consisted of peripheral blood, taken on day 0 of MenACWY control vaccination. This TCR was recovered from an adult in good health. The chain couples TRBV4-1 to TRBJ2-3; D gene unclear. The CDR3 loop reads CASSQDLTRGTDTQYF. In DNA form, the CDR3 reads TGCGCCAGCAGCCAAGATCTCACAAGGGGCACAGATACGCAGTATTTT.